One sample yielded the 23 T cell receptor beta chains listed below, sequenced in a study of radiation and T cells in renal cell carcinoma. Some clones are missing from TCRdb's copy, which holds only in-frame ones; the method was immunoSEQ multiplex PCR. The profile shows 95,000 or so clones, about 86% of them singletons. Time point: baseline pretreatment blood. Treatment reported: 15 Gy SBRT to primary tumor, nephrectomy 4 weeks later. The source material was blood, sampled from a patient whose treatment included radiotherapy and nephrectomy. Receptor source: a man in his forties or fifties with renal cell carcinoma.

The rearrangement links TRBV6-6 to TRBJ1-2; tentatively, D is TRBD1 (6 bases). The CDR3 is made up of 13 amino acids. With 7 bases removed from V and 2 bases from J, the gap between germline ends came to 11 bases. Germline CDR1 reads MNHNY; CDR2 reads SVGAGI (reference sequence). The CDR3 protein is CASKGGFNYGYTF. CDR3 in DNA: TGTGCCAGCAAGGGGGGTTTCAACTATGGCTACACCTTC.

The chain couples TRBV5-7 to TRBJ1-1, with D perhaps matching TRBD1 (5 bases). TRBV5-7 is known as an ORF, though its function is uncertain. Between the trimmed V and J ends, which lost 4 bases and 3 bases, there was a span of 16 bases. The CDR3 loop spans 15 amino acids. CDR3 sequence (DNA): TGTGCCAGCAGCCTAAACAGGCCGTTGGACACTGAAGCTTTCTTT. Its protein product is CASSLNRPLDTEAFF.

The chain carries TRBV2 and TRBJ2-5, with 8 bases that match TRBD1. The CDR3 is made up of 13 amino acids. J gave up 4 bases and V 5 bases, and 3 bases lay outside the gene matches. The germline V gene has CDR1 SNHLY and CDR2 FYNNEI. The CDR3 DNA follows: TGTGCCAGCAGTTCCAGGGGGCGAGAGACCCAGTACTTC. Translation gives CASSSRGRETQYF.

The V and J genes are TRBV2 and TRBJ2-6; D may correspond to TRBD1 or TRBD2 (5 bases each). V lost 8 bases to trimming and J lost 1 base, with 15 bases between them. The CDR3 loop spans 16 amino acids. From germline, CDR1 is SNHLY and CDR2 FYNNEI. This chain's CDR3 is CASVRDGRSGANVLTF. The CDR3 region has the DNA TGTGCCAGCGTCCGGGACGGACGTTCTGGGGCCAACGTCCTGACTTTC.

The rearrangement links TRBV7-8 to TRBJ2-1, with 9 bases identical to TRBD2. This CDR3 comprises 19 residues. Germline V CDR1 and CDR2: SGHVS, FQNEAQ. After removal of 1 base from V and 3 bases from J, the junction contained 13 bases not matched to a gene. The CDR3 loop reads CASSLVRASGENIYNEQFF. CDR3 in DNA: TGTGCCAGCAGCTTAGTGCGAGCTAGCGGGGAGAACATCTACAATGAGCAGTTCTTC. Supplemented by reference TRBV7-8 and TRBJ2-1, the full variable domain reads GAGVSQSPRYKVAKRGQDVALRCDPISGHVSLFWYQQALGQGPEFLTYFQNEAQLDKSGLPSDRFFAERPEGSVSTLKIQRTQQEDSAVYLCASSLVRASGENIYNEQFFGPGTRLTVL.

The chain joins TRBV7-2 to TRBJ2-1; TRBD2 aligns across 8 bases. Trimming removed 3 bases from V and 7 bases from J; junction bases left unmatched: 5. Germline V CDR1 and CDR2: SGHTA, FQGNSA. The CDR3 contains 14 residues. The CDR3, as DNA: TGTGCCAGCAGCTTTCGGGGACTAGGGAATGAGCAGTTCTTC. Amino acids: CASSFRGLGNEQFF.

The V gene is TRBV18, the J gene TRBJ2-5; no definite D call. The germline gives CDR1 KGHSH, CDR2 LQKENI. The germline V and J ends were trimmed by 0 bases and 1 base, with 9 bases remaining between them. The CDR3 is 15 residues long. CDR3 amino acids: CASSPPTNGQETQYF. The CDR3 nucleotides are TGTGCCAGCTCACCACCGACAAACGGCCAAGAGACCCAGTACTTC.

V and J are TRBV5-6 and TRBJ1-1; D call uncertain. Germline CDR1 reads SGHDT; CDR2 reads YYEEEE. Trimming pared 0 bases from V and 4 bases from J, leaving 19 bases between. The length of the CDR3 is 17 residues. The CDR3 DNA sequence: TGTGCCAGCAGCTTGGGGTTTGTTCCGGGTCCGGGCACTGAAGCTTTCTTT. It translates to CASSLGFVPGPGTEAFF. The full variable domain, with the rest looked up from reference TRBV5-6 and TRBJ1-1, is DAGVTQSPTHLIKTRGQQVTLRCSPKSGHDTVSWYQQALGQGPQFIFQYYEEEERQRGNFPDRFSGHQFPNYSSELNVNALLLGDSALYLCASSLGFVPGPGTEAFFGQGTRLTVV.

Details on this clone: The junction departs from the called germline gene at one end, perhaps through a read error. The CDR3 here is CASSPRLGTNPASF. In DNA form, the CDR3 reads TGTGCCAGCAGCCCACGACTGGGAACCAACCCTGCTTCCTTC. V and J are TRBV7-6 and TRBJ1-2; D gene ambiguous. The CDR3 consists of 14 residues. Germline V gene data show CDR1 as SGHVS and CDR2 as FNYEAQ.

The CDR3 region is CASSQGPVQGGNTIYF. CDR3 bases: TGTGCCAGCAGCCAAGGGCCAGTCCAGGGAGGAAACACCATATATTTT. The V gene is TRBV4-2, the J gene TRBJ1-3; possible D gene TRBD1, 5 bases. The CDR3 totals 16 residues. CDR1 and CDR2 (germline): LGHNA, YNFKEQ. V lost 1 base and J lost 4, with 14 bases in between.

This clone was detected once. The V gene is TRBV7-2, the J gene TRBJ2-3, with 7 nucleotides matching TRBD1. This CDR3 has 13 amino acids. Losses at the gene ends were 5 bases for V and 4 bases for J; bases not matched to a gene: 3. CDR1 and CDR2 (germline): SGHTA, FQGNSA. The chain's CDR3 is CASSVGQADTQYF. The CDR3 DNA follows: TGTGCCAGCAGCGTTGGACAGGCAGATACGCAGTATTTT.

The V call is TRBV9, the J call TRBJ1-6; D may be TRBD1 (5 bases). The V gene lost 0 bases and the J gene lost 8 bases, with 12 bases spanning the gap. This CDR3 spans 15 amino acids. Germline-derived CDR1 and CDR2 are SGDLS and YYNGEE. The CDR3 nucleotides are TGTGCCAGCAGCGTAGAACCAGGGAGGGATTCACCCCTCCACTTT. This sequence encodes CASSVEPGRDSPLHF.

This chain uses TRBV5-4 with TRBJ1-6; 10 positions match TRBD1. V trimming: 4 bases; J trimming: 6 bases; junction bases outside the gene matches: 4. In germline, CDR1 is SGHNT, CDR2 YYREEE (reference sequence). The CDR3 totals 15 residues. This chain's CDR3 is CASSRDRGGNSPLHF. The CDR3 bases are TGTGCCAGCAGCCGGGACAGGGGTGGTAATTCACCCCTCCACTTT.

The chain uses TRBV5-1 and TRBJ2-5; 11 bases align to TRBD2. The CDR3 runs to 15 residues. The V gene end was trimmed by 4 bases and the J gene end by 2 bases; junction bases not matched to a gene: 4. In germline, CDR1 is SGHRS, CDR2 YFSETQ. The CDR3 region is CASSPGTSGQETQYF. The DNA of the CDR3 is TGCGCCAGCAGCCCGGGGACTAGCGGACAAGAGACCCAGTACTTC. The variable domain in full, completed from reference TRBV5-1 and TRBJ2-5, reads KAGVTQTPRYLIKTRGQQVTLSCSPISGHRSVSWYQQTPGQGLQFLFEYFSETQRNKGNFPGRFSGRQFSNSRSEMNVSTLELGDSALYLCASSPGTSGQETQYFGPGTRLLVL.

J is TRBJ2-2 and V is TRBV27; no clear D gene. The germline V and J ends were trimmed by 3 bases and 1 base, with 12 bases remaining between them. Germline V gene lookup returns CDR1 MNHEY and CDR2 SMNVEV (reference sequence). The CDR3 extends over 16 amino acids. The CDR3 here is CASSLWPGGNTGELFF. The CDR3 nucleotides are TGTGCCAGCAGTTTGTGGCCGGGCGGGAACACCGGGGAGCTGTTTTTT.

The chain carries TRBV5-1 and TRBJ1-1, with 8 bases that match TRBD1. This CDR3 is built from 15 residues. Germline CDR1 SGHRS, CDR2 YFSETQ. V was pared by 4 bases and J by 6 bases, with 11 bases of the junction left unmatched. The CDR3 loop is CASSTRTGLGAEAFF. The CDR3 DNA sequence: TGCGCCAGCAGCACCAGGACAGGGCTGGGCGCTGAAGCTTTCTTT.

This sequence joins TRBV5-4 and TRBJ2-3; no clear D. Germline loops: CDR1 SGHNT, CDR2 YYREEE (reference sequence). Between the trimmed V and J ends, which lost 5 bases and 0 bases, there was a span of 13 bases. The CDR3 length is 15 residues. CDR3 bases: TGTGCCAGCAGGAGCACTACCGCTAGCACAGATACGCAGTATTTT. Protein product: CASRSTTASTDTQYF.

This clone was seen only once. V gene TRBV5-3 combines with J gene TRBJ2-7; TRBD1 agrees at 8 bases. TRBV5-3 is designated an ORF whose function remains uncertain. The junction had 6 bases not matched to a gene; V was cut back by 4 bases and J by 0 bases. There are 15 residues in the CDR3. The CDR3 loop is CARSDDRGYSYEQYF. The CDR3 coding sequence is TGTGCCAGAAGCGACGACAGGGGTTACTCCTACGAGCAGTACTTC.

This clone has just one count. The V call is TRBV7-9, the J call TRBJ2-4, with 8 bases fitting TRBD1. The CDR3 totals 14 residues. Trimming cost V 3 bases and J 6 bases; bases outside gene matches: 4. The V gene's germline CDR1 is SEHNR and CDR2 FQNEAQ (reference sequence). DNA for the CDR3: TGTGCCAGCAGCTTTGGACAGGGTGGAAACATTCAGTACTTC. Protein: CASSFGQGGNIQYF.

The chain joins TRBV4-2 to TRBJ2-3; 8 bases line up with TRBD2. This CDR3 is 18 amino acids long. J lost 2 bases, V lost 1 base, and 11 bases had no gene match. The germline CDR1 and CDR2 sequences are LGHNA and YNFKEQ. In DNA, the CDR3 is TGTGCCAGCAGCCAAGTCCTAGCGGGCCAAACCCCCACAGATACGCAGTATTTT. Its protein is CASSQVLAGQTPTDTQYF.

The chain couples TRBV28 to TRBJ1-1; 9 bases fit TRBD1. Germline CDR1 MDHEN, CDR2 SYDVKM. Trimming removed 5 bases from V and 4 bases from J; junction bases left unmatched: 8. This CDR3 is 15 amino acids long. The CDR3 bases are TGTGCCAGCAGTACCACAGGGGGCGTGGGCACTGAAGCTTTCTTT. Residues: CASSTTGGVGTEAFF. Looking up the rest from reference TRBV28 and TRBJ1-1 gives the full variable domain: DVKVTQSSRYLVKRTGEKVFLECVQDMDHENMFWYRQDPGLGLRLIYFSYDVKMKEKGDIPEGYSVSREKKERFSLILESASTNQTSMYLCASSTTGGVGTEAFFGQGTRLTVV.

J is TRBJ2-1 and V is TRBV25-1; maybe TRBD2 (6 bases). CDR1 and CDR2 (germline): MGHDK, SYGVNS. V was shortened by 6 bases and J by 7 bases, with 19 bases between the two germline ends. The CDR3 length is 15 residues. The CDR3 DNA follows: TGTGCCAGCAGAAGCGGGTCAATCCAAGGAAATGAGCAGTTCTTC. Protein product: CASRSGSIQGNEQFF.

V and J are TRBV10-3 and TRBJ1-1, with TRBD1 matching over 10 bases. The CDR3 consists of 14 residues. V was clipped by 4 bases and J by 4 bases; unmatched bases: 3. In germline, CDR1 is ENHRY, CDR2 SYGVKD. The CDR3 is CAISVGQGGTEAFF. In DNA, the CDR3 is TGTGCCATCAGTGTCGGACAGGGGGGCACTGAAGCTTTCTTT.